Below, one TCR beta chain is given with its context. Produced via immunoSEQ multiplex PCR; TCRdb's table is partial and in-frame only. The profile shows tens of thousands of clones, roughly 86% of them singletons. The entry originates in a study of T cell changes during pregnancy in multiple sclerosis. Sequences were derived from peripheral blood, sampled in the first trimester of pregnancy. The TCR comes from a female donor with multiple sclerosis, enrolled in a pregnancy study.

In DNA form, the CDR3 reads TGTGCCAGCAGCTCCGGGACTAGCTCCTACAATGAGCAGTTCTTC. It codes for CASSSGTSSYNEQFF. V usage is TRBV11-3 and J usage is TRBJ2-1; TRBD2 agrees at 8 bases. CDR3 size: 15 residues. Germline CDR1 SGHNT, CDR2 YENEEA. Trimming cost V 4 bases and J 0 bases; bases outside gene matches: 2.